These T cell receptor beta chains were read from a single sample in a study of shared clonotypes between healthy human individuals. Data came from immunoSEQ multiplex PCR; TCRdb stores just in-frame clones and leaves some out. Of about 2.3 million clones listed, about 92% are singletons. The specimen sequenced was naive CD4+ T cells from PBMCs. These receptors originate from a man aged 18-30 years in good health. Some clones in this sample may be carry-over from other donors' samples. Both conserved end residues are part of each CDR3. The order of the fields is CDR3 protein, J gene, clone size, V gene. The size of a clone is reported for some rows only, either as once, few or many, or as a class for expanded clones.

cdr3_aa: CASSLYLAGGDEQFF; j_call: TRBJ2-1; clone_size: -; v_call: TRBV5-1
cdr3_aa: CASSRPGTLETQYF; j_call: TRBJ2-5; clone_size: -; v_call: TRBV28
cdr3_aa: CASIGQGRTKNIQYF; j_call: TRBJ2-4; clone_size: -; v_call: TRBV6-6
cdr3_aa: CASSVISAGTDTQYF; j_call: TRBJ2-3; clone_size: -; v_call: TRBV2
cdr3_aa: CASSFRVVSLNEQFF; j_call: TRBJ2-1; clone_size: -; v_call: TRBV27
cdr3_aa: CASSTNLVGGYTF; j_call: TRBJ1-2; clone_size: -; v_call: TRBV28
cdr3_aa: CASSDSQRIQETQYF; j_call: TRBJ2-5; clone_size: -; v_call: TRBV25-1
cdr3_aa: CAWSVLKPGIQETQYF; j_call: TRBJ2-5; clone_size: -; v_call: TRBV30
cdr3_aa: CSVDREVDTQYF; j_call: TRBJ2-3; clone_size: -; v_call: TRBV29-1
cdr3_aa: CASSFRRGPQAEQFF; j_call: TRBJ2-1; clone_size: -; v_call: TRBV7-2
cdr3_aa: CASALGFNTIYF; j_call: TRBJ1-3; clone_size: -; v_call: TRBV2
cdr3_aa: CASSPNYAIYSGNTIYF; j_call: TRBJ1-3; clone_size: -; v_call: TRBV28
cdr3_aa: CASSDNRGEGKTQYF; j_call: TRBJ2-5; clone_size: -; v_call: TRBV2
cdr3_aa: CASSLAGGRGTDTQYF; j_call: TRBJ2-3; clone_size: -; v_call: TRBV2
cdr3_aa: CASSSATSYNEQFF; j_call: TRBJ2-1; clone_size: -; v_call: TRBV5-1
cdr3_aa: CAGYDSSNYGYTF; j_call: TRBJ1-2; clone_size: -; v_call: TRBV28
cdr3_aa: CASSYLAQGSDTQYF; j_call: TRBJ2-3; clone_size: -; v_call: TRBV2
cdr3_aa: CASSPPGLARTDTQYF; j_call: TRBJ2-3; clone_size: -; v_call: TRBV18
cdr3_aa: CASRGTEAFF; j_call: TRBJ1-1; clone_size: few; v_call: TRBV19
cdr3_aa: CASSVEGGRAEKLFF; j_call: TRBJ1-4; clone_size: -; v_call: TRBV9
cdr3_aa: CASSSSYGTVYGYTF; j_call: TRBJ1-2; clone_size: -; v_call: TRBV7-9
cdr3_aa: CASSFEDSTDTQYF; j_call: TRBJ2-3; clone_size: -; v_call: TRBV28
cdr3_aa: CASSVGQGGSGPQHF; j_call: TRBJ1-5; clone_size: -; v_call: TRBV6-1
cdr3_aa: CATRPAGADTQYF; j_call: TRBJ2-3; clone_size: -; v_call: TRBV6-5
cdr3_aa: CASSFNEKLFF; j_call: TRBJ1-4; clone_size: -; v_call: TRBV28
cdr3_aa: CASSSGTDLWGMFF; j_call: TRBJ2-1; clone_size: -; v_call: TRBV27
cdr3_aa: CASSQGQGSDEQYF; j_call: TRBJ2-7; clone_size: once; v_call: TRBV18
cdr3_aa: CASSLMFSGANVLTF; j_call: TRBJ2-6; clone_size: -; v_call: TRBV7-9
cdr3_aa: CASSLNAGELFF; j_call: TRBJ2-2; clone_size: -; v_call: TRBV27
cdr3_aa: CASSSGTGSTEAFF; j_call: TRBJ1-1; clone_size: -; v_call: TRBV11-2
cdr3_aa: CASSLTDNEQFF; j_call: TRBJ2-1; clone_size: -; v_call: TRBV28
cdr3_aa: CASSLRRGGPSGRVGNIQYF; j_call: TRBJ2-4; clone_size: -; v_call: TRBV28
cdr3_aa: CASSLDRDQYF; j_call: TRBJ2-7; clone_size: -; v_call: TRBV5-1
cdr3_aa: CASSKGTGNTGELFF; j_call: TRBJ2-2; clone_size: -; v_call: TRBV18
cdr3_aa: CASSLGGATETQYF; j_call: TRBJ2-5; clone_size: -; v_call: TRBV7-7
cdr3_aa: CASSKTGGWTQYF; j_call: TRBJ2-3; clone_size: -; v_call: TRBV11-1
cdr3_aa: CASRLSLVETQYF; j_call: TRBJ2-5; clone_size: -; v_call: TRBV11-2
cdr3_aa: CASSQPGLAGVGEQFF; j_call: TRBJ2-1; clone_size: -; v_call: TRBV4-2
cdr3_aa: CASSPGLAAIGNEQFF; j_call: TRBJ2-1; clone_size: -; v_call: TRBV9
cdr3_aa: CAWSVEGDRGWNSPLHF; j_call: TRBJ1-6; clone_size: -; v_call: TRBV30
cdr3_aa: CASSLRRDRGTEAFF; j_call: TRBJ1-1; clone_size: -; v_call: TRBV5-1
cdr3_aa: CASSESQSHEQYF; j_call: TRBJ2-7; clone_size: -; v_call: TRBV10-1
cdr3_aa: CASGLLKGIYNEQFF; j_call: TRBJ2-1; clone_size: -; v_call: TRBV12-5
cdr3_aa: CASHEAGAETQYF; j_call: TRBJ2-5; clone_size: -; v_call: TRBV6-5
cdr3_aa: CASRGVEETQYF; j_call: TRBJ2-5; clone_size: -; v_call: TRBV2
cdr3_aa: CASSMDGRGSYEQYF; j_call: TRBJ2-7; clone_size: -; v_call: TRBV28